The T cell receptor (beta chain) described here comes from a study of T cell changes during pregnancy in multiple sclerosis. The protocol was immunoSEQ multiplex PCR, while the TCRdb copy is restricted to in-frame clones and leaves out a portion. This sample has 43,000 or so clones, with 70% to 90% found just once. This CDR3 is built from 14 residues. V dropped 2 bases and J dropped 0 bases, with 4 bases sitting between them. Germline loops: CDR1 MNHEY, CDR2 SVGAGI. Sequencing was performed on peripheral blood, taken in the first trimester of pregnancy. The chain combines TRBV6-5 with TRBJ1-4; D is uncertain. The TCR originated in a female donor with multiple sclerosis, enrolled in a pregnancy study. The CDR3 reads CASSYQTTNEKLFF. The CDR3 bases are TGTGCCAGCAGTTACCAAACAACTAATGAAAAACTGTTTTTT.